This T cell receptor (beta chain) emerged from a study of response to subunit inactivated influenza vaccine. The study's findings and limits: With each seasonal influenza vaccination, the authors suggested, few new T cells are recruited.

The V gene lost 10 bases and the J gene lost 5 bases, with 11 bases spanning the gap. The CDR3 loop spans 11 amino acids. The germline CDR1 and CDR2 sequences are MNHNS and SASEGT. TCRdb called the RT-PCR reads again in MiXCR, with one record for every CDR3 protein. The sample comprises about half a million distinct CDR3 sequences, 10% to 11% of which are singletons, and approximately 12% rests with the top ten. This clonotype was seen a few times. Its antigen is as yet unknown. The chain joins TRBV6-1 to TRBJ1-2; unclear D gene. The receptor's source is a man aged 50 to 60 who received an inactivated influenza vaccine. The source was PBMCs from blood, collected more than 35 days after vaccination. In nucleotides, the CDR3 is TGTGCCACCCGAGGGATTTATGGCTACACCTTC. Its translation is CATRGIYGYTF.